The source of this TCR beta chain is a study of molecular identifiers for immune sequencing clone quantification (dated by TCRdb to the late 2010s). As for the study more broadly: For a replicate experiment, RNA from roughly 21,000 or 96,000 naive CD8 T cells was divided into five aliquots, and four of the five aliquots were sequenced. This methods study used CD8 T cells to benchmark TCR RNA copy counting and molecular-identifier clustering-based TCR repertoire sequencing (MIDCIRS).

V loses 4 bases at its end and J loses 4 bases; junction bases beyond the gene matches: 10. The germline V gene yields SGDLS for CDR1 and YYNGEE for CDR2. The cysteine opens and the phenylalanine closes a CDR3 of 15 amino acids. The kept DNA is CDR3 alone, 45 bases in frame from the first base. Libraries of naive CD8 T cells were generated from approximately 20,000 to 1,000,000 sorted cells, with 10%, 30% or 50% of the purified RNA used. Naive CD8 T cells were FACS-sorted as CD8+CD4-CCR7+CD45RA+ on a BD FACSAria II into RLT Plus buffer. Detection sensitivity was tested by spiking Jurkat RNA equal to about 10 TCR copies' worth into samples containing roughly 19,000-1,000,000 naive CD8 T cells. CD8 T cells were enriched using RosetteSep CD8+ T Cell Enrichment Cocktail and Ficoll-Paque, and the enriched cells then underwent ACK red cell lysis. This clonotype has a count of ten or more. The antigen this receptor binds is unknown. No base quality information exists; no much larger clone differs at one position.

Receptors were amplified or captured by PCR. TCRdb names NextSeq 500 as the instrument used. Bulk TCR libraries were generated as previously described, with the TCR primers listed in Table S5 used. Total RNA was purified with the Qiagen AllPrep DNA/RNA kit. Before analysis, reads from multiple sequencing runs of one library were combined. In the source study's methods: Only reads with exact TCR constant sequence were kept, trimmed to 150 nt, and grouped by their 12-nt molecular barcodes. Reads in each barcode group were sub-clustered using a 15% Levenshtein threshold, and a quality-weighted consensus sequence was built for each RNA molecule. Non-functional sequences were discarded, and so were lower-count sequences lying one edit away from another sequence. Based on fitting two negative binomial distributions, any barcode sub-cluster with under 20% of the maximum read count was discarded. TCRdb reanalyzed the raw reads on its own, using fastp at Q25 for trimming and MiXCR for clone calling, and kept in-frame beta chains. Duplicate CDR3 protein sequences are folded into a single record with the most common DNA and genes. The V and J calls here are based on TCRdb, not the publication. This sample has hundreds of thousands of distinct CDR3 sequences in its table, and roughly 24% of those were observed once. The ten largest clonotypes hold approximately 0.74% of the sample.

The paper's findings and limits, for the study overall: In CMV-specific effector cells, clones with more than 20 RNA copies contained over 99% of molecules, whereas in naive cells such clones contained under 1% of molecules. When barcode sub-clustering was omitted, TCR diversity was inflated by chimeric consensus sequences, with chimeras reaching as high as 47%. Spiked-in Jurkat TCR RNA equal to a single cell's worth was reported to be detectable even within 1,100,000 naive CD8 T cells. Highly expanded clone sizes could be underestimated if identical TCR molecules share a barcode. Modeling gave about three recovered TCR RNA copies per cell versus about 10 by digital PCR, implying approximately 32% capture efficiency. The naive libraries included spiked-in Jurkat TCR RNA (about ten copies' worth), and this RNA is not part of the donor repertoire.

The chain couples TRBV9 to TRBJ1-1, with 7 bases in between that match TRBD1. This sequence was found in a human donor in good health. Some libraries in this study had Jurkat cell RNA spiked in. The sample comprised naive CD8+ T cells from blood, with Jurkat cell RNA spiked in. The sample's cell subset or site, from its label and the paper: FACS-sorted CD8+CD4-CCR7+CD45RA+ naive T cells. CDR3 region: CASSPRYRGPTEAFF. The DNA sequence follows: TGTGCCAGCAGCCCTAGATACAGGGGACCCACTGAAGCTTTCTTT.